The clone carrying this TCR beta chain was observed a few times. The antigen is undetermined. Every isolated RNA sample was fully reverse transcribed, so sequencing captured expressed TCRB transcripts. Libraries were prepared by immunoSEQ multiplex PCR; TCRdb keeps only in-frame clonotypes and omits some of them. The sample lists hundreds of thousands of clones, about 14% occurring once. The CDR3 extends over 14 amino acids. Germline CDR1 reads SGHTA; CDR2 reads FQGNSA. The sample originates from a study of beta chain features in type 1 diabetes. Whole-study context: Taken together, all samples contributed roughly 100 million examined sorted cells. Notes on the study in general: Among patients, naive, central memory and Treg TCRB repertoires appeared more similar than among healthy donors. When Type 1 diabetes patients were examined, their TCRB CDR3s proved moderately but significantly shorter in all four CD4+ subsets.

The sample was naive CD4+ T cells from blood. This chain uses TRBV7-2 with TRBJ2-5; TRBD2 might be the D (6 bases). The J call may be wrong; the DNA end is better matched by TRBJ2-7. The sequence derives from a man between 18 and 29 years old in good health. This chain's CDR3 is CASSLSGKTYEQYF. In DNA, the CDR3 is TGTGCCAGCAGCCTTAGCGGTAAAACCTACGAGCAGTACTTC.